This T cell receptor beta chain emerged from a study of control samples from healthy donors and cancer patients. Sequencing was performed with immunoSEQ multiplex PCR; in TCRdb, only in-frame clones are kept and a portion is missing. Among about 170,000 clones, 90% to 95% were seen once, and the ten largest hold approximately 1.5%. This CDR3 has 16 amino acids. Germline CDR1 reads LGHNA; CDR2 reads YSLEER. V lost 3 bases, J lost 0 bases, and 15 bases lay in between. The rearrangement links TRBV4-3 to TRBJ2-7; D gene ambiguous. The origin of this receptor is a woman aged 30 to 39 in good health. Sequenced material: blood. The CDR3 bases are TGCGCCAGCAGCCACCTATACTCCACCAGCTCCTACGAGCAGTACTTC. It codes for CASSHLYSTSSYEQYF.